The clone carrying this T cell receptor (beta chain) was observed many times. CDR3 length: 14 amino acids. CDR1 is SEHNR and CDR2 is FQNEAQ in the germline V gene (reference sequence). V was cut by 3 bases and J by 3 bases, with 11 bases left in between. A library of TCRbeta sequences, prepared with unique molecular identifiers, was generated. Each CDR3 protein gets one entry after TCRdb re-called the PCR reads with MiXCR. The table shows around 200,000 distinct CDR3 sequences, with approximately 6.6% occurring only once. This specimen belongs to a study of T-cell reconstitution after alpha-beta-depleted transplantation in children.

The source of this sequence is a human donor who donated a stem cell graft to a child with Wiskott-Aldrich syndrome. The source was PBMCs from the stem cell graft donor, collected from the stem cell graft. The gene calls are TRBV7-9 and TRBJ2-5; the D gene could be TRBD1 or TRBD2 (5 bases each). The CDR3: CASSFSGTKETQYF. The CDR3 DNA follows: TGTGCCAGCAGCTTTTCGGGGACCAAAGAGACCCAGTACTTC.